This TCR beta chain is from a study of blood T cell repertoires in COVID-19. Study as a whole: There were acute and convalescent COVID-19 samples, and they came from the United States, Italy and Spain. Sources were T cells, B-cell-depleted T cells, or PBMCs; the material itself was cDNA or gDNA.

As originally analysed: Estimates of nucleated cell counts were drawn from the amplification of reference gene primers. Repertoires were generated with immunoSEQ multiplex PCR, while TCRdb's copy carries only in-frame clones and drops some. V and J calls and clone size are as listed in that table; D and trimming were resolved from the DNA. The profile covers about 27,000 clones, with roughly 76% appearing a single time and roughly 61% taken by the ten largest. Germline CDR1 MNHNS, CDR2 SASEGT. Losses at the gene ends were 1 base for V and 3 bases for J; bases not matched to a gene: 8. This CDR3 region has 16 residues. This clone was observed once.

The chain has TRBV6-1 and TRBJ2-7, with 8 bases lining up with TRBD2. This sequence was found in a woman older than 75 with acute or convalescent COVID-19. Input material: peripheral blood. CDR3 bases: TGTGCCAGCAGTGAAGTAGGGCGGCGGGGGGTCTACGAGCAGTACTTC. It is translated as CASSEVGRRGVYEQYF.